The 18 T cell receptor beta chains below were found in one sample sequenced in a study of blood T cell repertoires in COVID-19. Repertoires were generated with immunoSEQ multiplex PCR, while TCRdb's copy carries only in-frame clones and drops some. This repertoire shows some 240,000 clones, around nine tenths found once; its top ten account for about a tenth. Sequencing was performed on peripheral blood. The receptors derive from a woman in her 70s with COVID-19, enrolled during active disease.

The chain uses TRBV11-2 and TRBJ2-5; weak D call: TRBD2 (7 bases). CDR3 length: 13 amino acids. V lost 4 bases, J lost 14 bases, and 20 bases lay in between. Germline CDR1 is SGHAT and CDR2 is FQNNGV. The CDR3 DNA follows: TGTGCCAGCAGCTCTCTAGCGGAAGGGGGACATTACTTC. It specifies CASSSLAEGGHYF.

This clone has a handful of counts. The CDR3 loop is CASRAGETQYF. As DNA, the CDR3 is TGCGCCAGTCGAGCGGGGGAGACCCAGTACTTC. V usage is TRBV5-1 and J usage is TRBJ2-5, with 7 positions matching TRBD2. There are 11 residues in the CDR3. The V gene end was trimmed by 8 bases and the J gene end by 5 bases; junction bases not matched to a gene: 3. Germline CDR1 is SGHRS and CDR2 is YFSETQ.

The J gene is TRBJ2-3, the V gene TRBV2; TRBD2 is a possible D gene (5 bases). The CDR3 has 14 amino acids. Deletions cut 1 base from V and 0 bases from J, with 5 bases between. The germline V gene encodes CDR1 SNHLY and CDR2 FYNNEI. The CDR3 loop is CASSEGTSTDTQYF. The CDR3 DNA reads as TGTGCCAGCAGTGAAGGGACTAGCACAGATACGCAGTATTTT.

J is TRBJ1-1 and V is TRBV27; no clear D. Trimming left V 6 bases short and J 10 bases short, with 18 bases between. CDR1 is MNHEY, CDR2 SMNVEV, per germline (reference sequence). CDR3 length equals 13 residues. This chain's CDR3 is CASSRNQAATAFF. In DNA, the CDR3 is TGTGCCAGCAGCCGAAATCAGGCAGCAACAGCTTTCTTT.

This rearrangement joins TRBV7-6 to TRBJ2-1, with TRBD2 identical over 14 bases. J lost 10 bases, V lost 4 bases, and 12 bases had no gene match. The CDR3 has 17 amino acids. Germline CDR1 and CDR2: SGHVS and FNYEAQ. The CDR3 sequence: CASSSTTGTSGRGEQFF. In DNA form, the CDR3 reads TGTGCCAGCAGCTCAACGACCGGGACTAGCGGGAGAGGGGAGCAGTTCTTC.

The chain uses TRBV5-1 and TRBJ2-5; 10 nucleotides match TRBD2. Germline CDR1 SGHRS, CDR2 YFSETQ. This CDR3 is 15 amino acids long. Trimming took 6 bases from V and 5 from J; bases not matched to a gene: 10. The CDR3 is CASKQLAGGTETQYF. CDR3 DNA: TGCGCCAGCAAACAATTAGCGGGAGGAACGGAGACCCAGTACTTC.

CDR3 loop: CAWRRETEGEKLFF. The DNA for the CDR3 is TGTGCCTGGAGGCGGGAGACAGAGGGTGAAAAACTGTTTTTT. The chain combines TRBV30 with TRBJ1-4; the D gene is possibly TRBD1 (5 bases). The CDR3 spans 14 residues. Germline V CDR1 and CDR2: GTSNPN, SVGIG (reference sequence). V was pared by 3 bases and J by 7 bases, with 15 bases between.

The chain recombines TRBV7-2 with TRBJ2-2; D possibly corresponds to TRBD2 (5 bases). Germline CDR1 reads SGHTA; CDR2 reads FQGNSA. Trimming took off 2 bases at V and 3 bases at J, with 13 bases between the two ends. This CDR3 region has 16 residues. The CDR3 sequence: CASSLSIGGDTGELFF. The CDR3 nucleotides read TGTGCCAGCAGCTTAAGTATCGGAGGTGACACCGGGGAGCTGTTTTTT. The whole variable domain, filled in from reference TRBV7-2 and TRBJ2-2, reads GAGVSQSPSNKVTEKGKDVELRCDPISGHTALYWYRQSLGQGLEFLIYFQGNSAPDKSGLPSDRFSAERTGGSVSTLTIQRTQQEDSAVYLCASSLSIGGDTGELFFGEGSRLTVL.

V usage is TRBV18 and J usage is TRBJ2-5; TRBD2 agrees at 9 bases. Trimming took 3 bases from V and 4 from J; bases not matched to a gene: 9. The CDR3 sequence is 16 residues long. Germline assignment: CDR1 KGHSH and CDR2 LQKENI. The CDR3 DNA sequence: TGTGCCAGCTCACCTCTTAGCGGGAGAACGGGAGAGACCCAGTACTTC. The encoded protein is CASSPLSGRTGETQYF.

The gene calls are TRBV27 and TRBJ2-3; TRBD2 might be the D (6 bases). Trimming left V 8 bases short and J 6 bases short, with 15 bases between. The CDR3 is made up of 13 amino acids. Germline V gives CDR1 MNHEY, CDR2 SMNVEV (reference sequence). CDR3 sequence: CASRGIALDTQYF. For the CDR3, the DNA is TGTGCCAGCCGCGGGATAGCTTTGGATACGCAGTATTTT.

This clone was found a few times. The chain joins TRBV4-2 to TRBJ1-6; possibly TRBD1 for D (6 bases). Trimming took 1 base from V and 14 from J, leaving 27 bases between them. CDR1 is LGHNA and CDR2 is YNFKEQ in the germline V gene. The CDR3 covers 18 residues. CDR3 coding DNA: TGTGCCAGCAGCCAAGGGAGAACAGGGTCGTCCCCTCATCAGGCCCTCCACTTT. It translates to CASSQGRTGSSPHQALHF.

The chain is built from TRBV19 and TRBJ2-3; 16 bases line up with TRBD2. Unmatched junction bases numbered 5, after V lost 10 bases and J lost 4 bases. This CDR3 spans 15 amino acids. Germline lookup yields CDR1 LNHDA and CDR2 SQIVND (reference sequence). CDR3 region: CATGLAGGRADTQYF. The CDR3 DNA is TGTGCCACGGGACTAGCGGGAGGGCGCGCAGATACGCAGTATTTT. The whole variable domain, filled in from reference TRBV19 and TRBJ2-3, reads DGGITQSPKYLFRKEGQNVTLSCEQNLNHDAMYWYRQDPGQGLRLIYYSQIVNDFQKGDIAEGYSVSREKKESFPLTVTSAQKNPTAFYLCATGLAGGRADTQYFGPGTRLTVL.

The chain recombines TRBV2 with TRBJ1-2; 7 bases are a match to TRBD1. The germline V gene has CDR1 SNHLY and CDR2 FYNNEI. The CDR3 has 14 residues. With 6 bases clipped from V and 6 bases from J, the junction kept 10 bases outside the gene matches. The CDR3: CASRDMTGSDGYTF. DNA of the CDR3: TGTGCCAGCAGGGATATGACAGGGAGCGATGGCTACACCTTC.

This chain links TRBV19 with TRBJ1-2; D uncertain. From germline, CDR1 is LNHDA and CDR2 SQIVND (reference sequence). The CDR3 extends over 12 amino acids. V lost 3 bases and J lost 7, with 9 bases in between. The CDR3, as DNA: TGTGCCAGTAGTATTCATGGGAGTGGCTACACCTTC. This encodes CASSIHGSGYTF.

This clone has a single count. The chain joins TRBV7-9 to TRBJ1-2, with TRBD1 matching 8 bases. V lost 4 bases, J lost 8 bases, and 12 bases stayed unmatched. Germline CDR1 SEHNR, CDR2 FQNEAQ (reference sequence). The CDR3 has 15 residues. Here the CDR3 DNA reads TGTGCCAGCAGCTCCCTTTGGACAGGGTTAGAGGGCTACACCTTC. This codes for CASSSLWTGLEGYTF.

The chain recombines TRBV19 with TRBJ1-2; D possibly corresponds to TRBD1 (6 bases). CDR1 LNHDA and CDR2 SQIVND come from the germline V gene (reference sequence). The CDR3 totals 14 residues. V was pared by 5 bases and J by 2 bases, with 12 bases between. CDR3 sequence (DNA): TGTGCCAGTAGTTCCCAGACAGGCAACTATGGCTACACCTTC. Translation gives CASSSQTGNYGYTF. The whole variable domain, remainder taken from reference TRBV19 and TRBJ1-2, is DGGITQSPKYLFRKEGQNVTLSCEQNLNHDAMYWYRQDPGQGLRLIYYSQIVNDFQKGDIAEGYSVSREKKESFPLTVTSAQKNPTAFYLCASSSQTGNYGYTFGSGTRLTVV.

The chain links TRBV24-1 to TRBJ2-5, with D perhaps matching TRBD2 (6 bases). Germline V gene lookup returns CDR1 KGHDR and CDR2 SFDVKD. V gave up 4 bases and J gave up 10 bases, with 18 bases separating them. This CDR3 region has 14 residues. The CDR3 DNA sequence: TGTGCCACCAGTGACCCCCGGGAGAAGTTCTACCAGTACTTC. It encodes CATSDPREKFYQYF.

The gene calls are TRBV3-1 (or the pseudogene TRBV3-2) and TRBJ1-1; D not certain. CDR1 and CDR2 (germline): LGHDT, YNNKEL (reference sequence). The V end was cut by 6 bases, the J end by 1 base, with 15 bases between. The CDR3 loop spans 15 amino acids. The CDR3 spells CASRLRGGPNTEAFF. The CDR3 nucleotides read TGTGCCAGCAGGCTCCGGGGTGGCCCGAACACTGAAGCTTTCTTT.